The T cell receptor (beta chain) under discussion was sequenced for a study of blood T cell repertoires in COVID-19 (dated by TCRdb to 2018 to 2021). For the study in its entirety: The collaborator samples originated in the United States, Italy and Spain and spanned the acute and convalescent phases of COVID-19. Sample metadata almost always included a de-identified subject ID, COVID-19 status, age in years and sex. The repertoires were released in a freely available public database meant as a resource for research on the immune response to SARS-CoV-2. Deeply sampled blood TCRbeta repertoires from subjects exposed to, actively infected with, or recovered from COVID-19 were included in the dataset. The material from the prospective study consisted of cDNA or gDNA derived from T cells, B-cell-depleted T cells, or PBMCs. Where available, HLA class I and class II types were taken from metadata supplied by the sample provider and were not determined by assay-based typing. Samples came from the ongoing ImmuneRACE study (first 160 participants) plus 1,254 subjects from 6 global collaborators.

TCRbeta CDR3 regions were amplified from genomic DNA using the immunoSEQ Assay, a bias-controlled multiplex PCR. The authors' pipeline ran thus. Within the assay, amplification of reference gene primers was used to estimate how many nucleated cells each sample contained. To quantify the absolute abundance of each unique TCRbeta CDR3 rearrangement, sequence reads were collapsed and filtered. For each sample, productive Simpson clonality was calculated as the square root of Simpson's diversity index across productive rearrangements. TCRdb obtained this table from immuneACCESS and retained in-frame rearrangements with V and J assigned. These tables miss some clones; where compared with another copy, unresolved V genes account for less than half of the shortfall, and the remainder is unexplained. V and J calls and clone size are those listed in that table; D and trimming were worked out from the DNA. Recorded for this sample are over 200,000 clones; 70% to 90% of them occurred a single time. The top ten hold 9.5% to 13% of the sample.

At one collaborating source in Seattle, patients were enrolled during active infection and were followed longitudinally through the course of disease. Collaborating institutions collected whole blood in K2EDTA tubes following their own protocols. For TCRbeta analysis, collaborator samples were shipped as frozen whole blood, as isolated PBMCs, or as DNA extracted from either sample type. A word on this clone: This clone's antigen is unknown. Qualities for individual bases were not recorded, and no much larger clone is one base off.

The investigation overall reported the following: Clinical and demographic metadata were provided uncurated, with the amount varying by source and participant.

The CDR3 numbers 14 residues from cysteine through phenylalanine. The sequence is cut down to CDR3 DNA, 42 bases in frame from base 1. The germline ends are 12 bases apart after V is trimmed by 3 bases and J by 4 bases. CDR1 MDHEN and CDR2 SYDVKM were looked up in the germline V gene. This clonotype was obtained from a man over 45 with COVID-19, enrolled during active disease. The specimen sequenced was peripheral blood. This sequence uses TRBV28 and TRBJ1-2; 6 matching bases give a weak D call of TRBD1. The sequence in DNA is TGTGCCAGCAGTTTGTCGACAGGATCCTATGGCTACACCTTC. This translates into CASSLSTGSYGYTF.